This T cell receptor beta chain was observed in a study of T-cell memory formation after mild COVID-19. Employing constant-segment primers, 5'RACE generated TCR alpha and TCR beta cDNA libraries bearing sample barcodes and UMIs. TCRdb passed the 5' RACE reads through MiXCR, listing each CDR3 protein once. The data show under 300,000 distinct CDR3 sequences, with approximately 10% seen just once and 22% held by the top ten. The germline gives CDR1 WSHSY, CDR2 SAAADI. V gave up 4 bases and J gave up 7 bases, with 15 bases separating them. The CDR3 sequence is 14 residues long. The chain joins TRBV10-2 to TRBJ2-3; D is possibly TRBD1 or TRBD2 (5 bases each). Sequenced input: PBMCs or a T cell subset sorted from them (not recorded which). This TCR was sampled from a man between 18 and 29 years old who had mild COVID-19 (a few samples of this study predate the infection). Cell type and time point are not known. The CDR3 DNA sequence: TGCGCCAGCAGTGGGGGCGGCGGGCAGAATACGCAGTATTTT. It translates to CASSGGGGQNTQYF.